This T cell receptor beta chain was found in a study of blood T cell repertoires in COVID-19. About the study: T cells, B-cell-depleted T cells, or PBMCs provided the cDNA or gDNA that served as material.

Authors' processing steps: It was from reference gene primer amplification that nucleated cell counts were estimated. Sequenced by immunoSEQ multiplex PCR; TCRdb stores in-frame clones only, minus some. V and J calls and clone size are those listed in that table; D and trimming were worked out from the DNA. Among roughly 50,000 clones listed, roughly 90% were seen once. J lost 0 bases, V lost 6 bases, and 8 bases had no gene match. This CDR3 is 16 amino acids long. Germline V gene sequence: CDR1 MDHEN, CDR2 SYDVKM. Sequencing was done on a sample of peripheral blood. This receptor was identified in a man of 80 years or more with acute or convalescent COVID-19. V and J are TRBV28 and TRBJ2-1; 7 bases line up with TRBD1. CDR3 protein: CASSMTGKGSYNEQFF. The CDR3 DNA reads TGTGCCAGCAGCATGACAGGGAAGGGCTCCTACAATGAGCAGTTCTTC.